Listed below are T cell receptor beta chains from one sample, sequenced in a study of shared clonotypes between healthy human individuals. Some clones are missing from TCRdb's copy, which holds only in-frame ones; the method was immunoSEQ multiplex PCR. Of roughly 500,000 clones detected, 90% to 96% appear once; the ten largest clones hold 0.06%. Sequenced input: naive CD4+ T cells sorted from blood. These receptor sequences come from a woman under 40 in good health. Both conserved end residues are part of each CDR3. D genes are given only for firm matches. Some rows mark clone size as missing; the rest say once, few, many or name a class of expanded clone.

d_call	v_call	cdr3_length	j_call	clone_size	cdr3_nt	cdr3_aa
NA	TRBV6-1	14	TRBJ1-3	NA	TGTGCCAGTAGAAACTATGGAGGGGGAAACACCATATATTTT	CASRNYGGGNTIYF
NA	TRBV10-3	14	TRBJ2-1	NA	TGTGCCATCAGTGCAAGCGGACCCTACAATGAGCAGTTCTTC	CAISASGPYNEQFF
TRBD1	TRBV6-1	14	TRBJ2-7	NA	TGTGCCAGCAGACGGGACAGGGGTGTCTACGAGCAGTACTTC	CASRRDRGVYEQYF
NA	TRBV20-1	10	TRBJ1-2	NA	TGCAGTGCTAGAGAGGTTGGCTACACCTTC	CSAREVGYTF
TRBD1	TRBV28	17	TRBJ2-7	once	TGTGCCAGCAGACAAAAGACAGGGGACCCTAAAACCTACGAGCAGTACTTC	CASRQKTGDPKTYEQYF
NA	TRBV18	15	TRBJ1-4	NA	TGTGCCAGCTCACCCCCGAGTCGGAGTAATGAAAAACTGTTTTTT	CASSPPSRSNEKLFF
NA	TRBV11-2	16	TRBJ1-6	once	TGTGCCAGCAGCTTAGAGGGATACTGGCTAAACTCACCCCTCCACTTT	CASSLEGYWLNSPLHF
NA	TRBV5-1	14	TRBJ1-2	NA	TGCGCCAGCAGCTCCCATGGGGGGGACTATGGCTACACCTTC	CASSSHGGDYGYTF
NA	TRBV10-3	16	TRBJ1-2	NA	TGTGCCATCAGTGAGTCGTACCTAATAGCTAACTATGGCTACACCTTC	CAISESYLIANYGYTF
NA	TRBV6-6	13	TRBJ2-7	NA	TGTGCCAGCAACCGGGACACAGCCTACGAGCAGTACTTC	CASNRDTAYEQYF
NA	TRBV5-1	14	TRBJ1-1	NA	TGCGCCAGCAGTTCACTGGGGGGTTCGGCTGAAGCTTTCTTT	CASSSLGGSAEAFF
NA	TRBV27	15	TRBJ1-4	once	TGTGCCAGCAGTCTTACAGGTTCGCTTTCTGTAAAACTGTTTTTT	CASSLTGSLSVKLFF
NA	TRBV28	13	TRBJ2-5	NA	TGTGCCAGCAGCCGGGAGCCCCAAGAGACCCAGTACTTC	CASSREPQETQYF
NA	TRBV9	15	TRBJ1-1	NA	TGTGCCAGCAGCGTAGGGACTGTTGGCCCTTCTGAAGCTTTCTTT	CASSVGTVGPSEAFF
TRBD2	TRBV10-1	13	TRBJ2-7	NA	TGCGCCAGCAGTGAGGGGACTAGGTCCGAGCAGTACTTC	CASSEGTRSEQYF
TRBD2	TRBV28	14	TRBJ2-7	NA	TGTGCCAGCAGTTTCTCCAGCGGGGCCCGGGAGCAGTACTTC	CASSFSSGAREQYF
NA	TRBV28	17	TRBJ2-1	NA	TGTGCCAGCAGTCGCCCCACACCTAGGATATTCGCCAATGAGCAGTTCTTC	CASSRPTPRIFANEQFF
NA	TRBV7-9	13	TRBJ1-1	NA	TGTGCCAGCAGCGCGGATCAGAACACTGAAGCTTTCTTT	CASSADQNTEAFF
TRBD1	TRBV19	17	TRBJ2-7	NA	TGTGCCAGTAGTCCGATAAGAGGACAGGGGGGGTCCTACGAGCAGTACTTC	CASSPIRGQGGSYEQYF
NA	TRBV27	14	TRBJ1-4	NA	TGTGCCAGCAGTTTTAGGGGGAGAGGGGAAAAACTGTTTTTT	CASSFRGRGEKLFF
TRBD1	TRBV11-2	15	TRBJ1-6	NA	TGTGCCAGCAGTCGGACAGGGACGGGGAATTCACCCCTCCACTTT	CASSRTGTGNSPLHF
NA	TRBV15	16	TRBJ2-1	NA	TGTGCCACCAGCAGAGTACCAGGAGGCGCGTACAATGAGCAGTTCTTC	CATSRVPGGAYNEQFF
NA	TRBV9	17	TRBJ1-1	NA	TGTGCCAGCAGCGCCGAACAGGGAAGAGTTCAGAACACTGAAGCTTTCTTT	CASSAEQGRVQNTEAFF
TRBD2	TRBV5-8	19	TRBJ2-2	NA	TGTGCCAGCAGCTTTCAGGGTCGGACTAGCGCCATAAACACCGGGGAGCTGTTTTTT	CASSFQGRTSAINTGELFF
NA	TRBV28	14	TRBJ1-5	NA	TGTGCCAGCAGTTTATATGGTGGGTATCAGCCCCAGCATTTT	CASSLYGGYQPQHF
TRBD1	TRBV7-8	16	TRBJ1-5	NA	TGTGCCAGCAGCTTAGACAGGGGGCTTAGCAATCAGCCCCAGCATTTT	CASSLDRGLSNQPQHF
TRBD2	TRBV28	16	TRBJ2-3	NA	TGTGCCAGCGGACTAGCGGGAGGTTTAGGCACAGATACGCAGTATTTT	CASGLAGGLGTDTQYF
NA	TRBV30	12	TRBJ2-3	once	TGTGCCTGGGGTGGGAGCACAGATACGCAGTATTTT	CAWGGSTDTQYF
NA	TRBV7-3	12	TRBJ1-1	NA	TGTGCCAGCAGCTCCCGACGGGGTGAAGCTTTCTTT	CASSSRRGEAFF
NA	TRBV14	13	TRBJ1-1	NA	TGTGCCAGCAGCCAACAAGGTTACACTGAAGCTTTCTTT	CASSQQGYTEAFF
NA	TRBV4-3	15	TRBJ1-5	NA	TGCGCCAGCAGCCAAGGGACACGGCTCAATCAGCCCCAGCATTTT	CASSQGTRLNQPQHF
TRBD2	TRBV6-1	18	TRBJ2-7	NA	TGTGCCAGCAGTGGAGACCCCGGGACTAGCGGGAGGGCCGACGAGCAGTACTTC	CASSGDPGTSGRADEQYF
NA	TRBV7-2	13	TRBJ2-5	NA	TGTGCCAGCAGCCGGGGCCGAGAGGAGACCCAGTACTTC	CASSRGREETQYF
NA	TRBV28	14	TRBJ1-1	NA	TGTGCCAGCAGTTTTCAACGGAGGAACACTGAAGCTTTCTTT	CASSFQRRNTEAFF
NA	TRBV18	12	TRBJ2-1	NA	TGTGCCAGCTCACCGGGACGGGATGAGCAGTTCTTC	CASSPGRDEQFF
NA	TRBV5-1	14	TRBJ1-1	NA	TGCGCCAGCAGCTTGGTTACGGGGAGCACTGAAGCTTTCTTT	CASSLVTGSTEAFF
TRBD1	TRBV13	15	TRBJ2-2	NA	TGTGCCAGCAGCCACTCAGGGGGCCGCACCGGGGAGCTGTTTTTT	CASSHSGGRTGELFF
TRBD1	TRBV6-5	14	TRBJ1-2	NA	TGTGCCAGCAGTTACTCGGGACAGGGGACTGGCTACACCTTC	CASSYSGQGTGYTF
TRBD1	TRBV28	17	TRBJ1-1	NA	TGTGCCAGCAGTTCCCTGGGACAGGTGGCGTCGAACACTGAAGCTTTCTTT	CASSSLGQVASNTEAFF
TRBD1	TRBV5-1	14	TRBJ2-7	NA	TGCGCCAGCAGCCTGGGACAGGCCGCCTACGAGCAGTACTTC	CASSLGQAAYEQYF
TRBD1	TRBV28	14	TRBJ1-5	NA	TGTGCCAGCAGGGATGGACAGGGGGATCAGCCCCAGCATTTT	CASRDGQGDQPQHF
TRBD2	TRBV23-1	17	TRBJ2-1	NA	TGCGCCAGCAGCCGTCGGACTAGCGGGAGGGCCCTGGATGAGCAGTTCTTC	CASSRRTSGRALDEQFF
NA	TRBV4-2	13	TRBJ1-5	NA	TGTGCCAGCAGCCGAGATGAGGGCGAGCCCCAGCATTTT	CASSRDEGEPQHF
NA	TRBV5-1	16	TRBJ1-1	NA	TGCGCCAGCAGCTTGGTTGTGGGGGCTGGGAACACTGAAGCTTTCTTT	CASSLVVGAGNTEAFF
NA	TRBV28	12	TRBJ2-5	NA	TGTGCCAGCAGTTATCGGGAGGAGACCCAGTACTTC	CASSYREETQYF
NA	TRBV6-5	16	TRBJ2-1	NA	TGTGCCAGCAGTAACTCCGACAGTACCCCCTACAATGAGCAGTTCTTC	CASSNSDSTPYNEQFF
TRBD2	TRBV7-9	15	TRBJ2-7	NA	TGTGCCAGCAGCTTCGGTCTAGCGGGAGACTACGAGCAGTACTTC	CASSFGLAGDYEQYF
NA	TRBV19	20	TRBJ2-4	NA	TGTGCCAGTAGTATCAGAGACCGGGACGTCCGTCCTTTAGCCAAAAACATTCAGTACTTC	CASSIRDRDVRPLAKNIQYF
TRBD1	TRBV18	15	TRBJ2-7	NA	TGTGCCAGCTCACCACCGGGACAGGGGGCGTACGAGCAGTACTTC	CASSPPGQGAYEQYF
TRBD1	TRBV30	14	TRBJ2-7	NA	TGTGCCTGGAGACCCCCGGGACAGGGGTACGAGCAGTACTTC	CAWRPPGQGYEQYF
NA	TRBV4-1	11	TRBJ2-7	few	TGCGCCAGCAGCCAAGACCACGAGCAGTACTTC	CASSQDHEQYF
NA	TRBV6-4	15	TRBJ2-7	NA	TGTGCCAGCAGTGACGTGGGGTTCCCCCTTTACGAGCAGTACTTC	CASSDVGFPLYEQYF
NA	TRBV27	14	TRBJ2-7	once	TGTGCCAGCAGTTTATCGCCAGGGCCCTACGAGCAGTACTTC	CASSLSPGPYEQYF
NA	TRBV7-8	16	TRBJ2-3	NA	TGTGCCAGCAGCTTACGGAGGGTACTAGTCAGAGATACGCAGTATTTT	CASSLRRVLVRDTQYF
TRBD1	TRBV28	15	TRBJ1-5	NA	TGTGCCAGCAGCCAAGGACAGGGGGTGGGTCAGCCCCAGCATTTT	CASSQGQGVGQPQHF